The rows below give T cell receptor beta chains drawn from one sample of a study of cytomegalovirus exposure and HLA in healthy donors. Here immunoSEQ multiplex PCR was the method, and the copy in TCRdb shows in-frame clones only, minus some. Of 110,000 to 150,000 clones listed, around 73% are singletons. The specimen sequenced was PBMCs. The receptors were gathered from a woman aged 40 to 50 in good health and CMV-seronegative. The CDR3 runs from the conserved cysteine through the conserved F or W. The D gene is left open where the match is weak. Not every row has a clone size; where given, it reads once, few, many or a size class.

CDR3 length | J gene | D gene | clone size | V gene | CDR3 protein | CDR3 DNA
12 | TRBJ1-1 | - | many | TRBV6-5 | CASRSLHTEAFF | TGTGCCAGCAGAAGCCTTCACACTGAAGCTTTCTTT
14 | TRBJ1-5 | TRBD1 | once | TRBV2 | CASRTDRGDQPQHF | TGTGCCAGCAGAACAGACAGGGGTGATCAGCCCCAGCATTTT
16 | TRBJ1-1 | - | - | TRBV12-5 | CASGSPRNRARTEAFF | TGTGCTAGTGGTTCCCCCCGGAACAGGGCCCGCACTGAAGCTTTCTTT
16 | TRBJ1-6 | - | - | TRBV9 | CASSSGGSSYNSPLHF | TGTGCCAGCAGCAGCGGGGGGAGCTCCTATAATTCACCCCTCCACTTT
12 | TRBJ1-1 | - | - | TRBV10-3 | CAIEGEGTEAFF | TGTGCCATCGAGGGGGAGGGCACTGAAGCTTTCTTT
14 | TRBJ1-1 | - | - | TRBV6-1 | CASTFRDNFFKAFF | TGTGCCAGCACTTTCCGGGACAACTTCTTCAAAGCTTTCTTT
14 | TRBJ2-2 | TRBD1 | - | TRBV9 | CASSVTGFPGELFF | TGTGCCAGCAGCGTGACAGGGTTCCCCGGGGAGCTGTTTTTT
13 | TRBJ2-7 | - | - | TRBV2 | CASSWQVSYEQYF | TGTGCCAGCAGCTGGCAGGTATCCTACGAGCAGTACTTC
14 | TRBJ1-1 | TRBD1 | - | TRBV5-1 | CASSLSGGLTEAFF | TGCGCCAGCAGTTTGTCAGGGGGCCTCACTGAAGCTTTCTTT
16 | TRBJ1-5 | TRBD1 | once | TRBV7-9 | CASSLGVGDRNQPQHF | TGTGCCAGCAGCTTAGGGGTTGGGGACAGAAATCAGCCCCAGCATTTT
15 | TRBJ1-6 | - | - | TRBV2 | CASSSGSSYNSPLHF | TGTGCCAGCAGTTCAGGTAGCTCCTATAATTCACCCCTCCACTTT
15 | TRBJ2-1 | TRBD1 | - | TRBV2 | CASSEGTGYDNEQFF | TGTGCCAGCAGTGAGGGGACAGGGTATGACAATGAGCAGTTCTTC
15 | TRBJ1-2 | - | - | TRBV2 | CASSEAGGVRYGYTF | TGTGCCAGCAGTGAAGCCGGAGGGGTGCGATATGGCTACACCTTC
14 | TRBJ1-2 | TRBD1 | - | TRBV2 | CASSAQGAGYGYTF | TGTGCCAGCAGTGCCCAGGGGGCTGGGTATGGCTACACCTTC
13 | TRBJ2-2 | - | - | TRBV27 | CASSPGYTGELFF | TGTGCCAGCAGTCCGGGGTACACCGGGGAGCTGTTTTTT
14 | TRBJ1-2 | - | - | TRBV4-2 | CASSQDKKGYGYTF | TGTGCCAGCAGCCAAGATAAGAAGGGGTATGGCTACACCTTC
12 | TRBJ2-1 | - | - | TRBV1 | CTSSQDGDEQFF | TGCACCAGCAGCCAAGATGGAGATGAGCAGTTCTTC
15 | TRBJ2-4 | - | - | TRBV5-1 | CASRYAPEGLYIQYF | TGCGCCAGCAGGTATGCCCCCGAGGGACTCTACATTCAGTACTTC
16 | TRBJ2-7 | TRBD2 | few | TRBV4-1 | CASSQTGTSGYYEQYF | TGCGCCAGCAGCCAAACAGGAACTAGCGGTTATTACGAGCAGTACTTC
14 | TRBJ2-5 | TRBD2 | - | TRBV4-1 | CASSQAGGKETQYF | TGCGCCAGCAGCCAAGCGGGGGGGAAAGAGACCCAGTACTTC
13 | TRBJ1-1 | TRBD1 | - | TRBV6-5 | CASSGQENTEAFF | TGTGCCAGCAGCGGACAGGAGAACACTGAAGCTTTCTTT
13 | TRBJ1-2 | - | - | TRBV29-1 | CSVKLGHNYGYTF | TGCAGCGTCAAACTGGGACACAACTATGGCTACACCTTC
15 | TRBJ1-2 | TRBD1 | - | TRBV28 | CASSVGTGEAYGYTF | TGTGCCAGCAGCGTGGGGACAGGGGAAGCATATGGCTACACCTTC
12 | TRBJ1-4 | - | once | TRBV18 | CASSPSGEKLFF | TGTGCCAGCTCACCCTCGGGAGAAAAACTGTTTTTT
12 | TRBJ2-2 | TRBD1 | - | TRBV27 | CASSHGQGGLFF | TGTGCCAGCAGTCACGGACAGGGTGGGCTGTTTTTT
11 | TRBJ1-1 | - | - | TRBV29-1 | CSVELATEAFF | TGCAGCGTTGAGCTGGCCACTGAAGCTTTCTTT
19 | TRBJ2-5 | TRBD2 | - | TRBV7-9 | CASSLLRGAGGLDQETQYF | TGTGCCAGCAGCTTACTTCGCGGGGCGGGGGGGCTCGATCAAGAGACCCAGTACTTC
15 | TRBJ2-7 | TRBD2 | - | TRBV7-3 | CASSFYSGGEYEQYF | TGTGCCAGCAGCTTTTATAGCGGGGGTGAATACGAGCAGTACTTC
16 | TRBJ1-1 | - | - | TRBV13 | CASSFGQHNGDTEAFF | TGTGCCAGCAGCTTCGGCCAGCACAACGGGGACACTGAAGCTTTCTTT
12 | TRBJ1-4 | - | few | TRBV11-2 | CASSLGTGRLFF | TGTGCCAGCAGCTTAGGTACAGGGAGACTGTTTTTT
15 | TRBJ1-2 | TRBD1 | - | TRBV7-9 | CASSLGLGQHYGYTF | TGTGCCAGCAGCTTAGGTTTGGGACAGCACTATGGCTACACCTTC
14 | TRBJ1-4 | TRBD1 | - | TRBV27 | CASRGQRTNEKLFF | TGTGCCAGCAGGGGACAGCGGACTAATGAAAAACTGTTTTTT
13 | TRBJ1-3 | - | - | TRBV19 | CASSIRPGNTIYF | TGTGCCAGTAGTATCCGTCCTGGAAACACCATATATTTT
18 | TRBJ1-6 | - | - | TRBV19 | CASSIGSFGWGDYSPLHF | TGTGCCAGTAGTATCGGCAGTTTTGGGTGGGGCGATTATTCACCCCTCCACTTT
14 | TRBJ2-7 | TRBD1 | - | TRBV27 | CASSAGGLSYEQYF | TGTGCCAGCTCCGCAGGGGGCCTATCCTACGAGCAGTACTTC
14 | TRBJ1-1 | - | - | TRBV4-1 | CASRGEGRITEAFF | TGCGCCAGCAGGGGGGAGGGAAGGATCACTGAAGCTTTCTTT
14 | TRBJ2-5 | TRBD2 | - | TRBV27 | CASSTSGGVETQYF | TGTGCCAGCAGCACAAGCGGGGGGGTAGAGACCCAGTACTTC
14 | TRBJ2-7 | TRBD1 | few | TRBV19 | CASSMGQGDYEQYF | TGTGCCAGTAGTATGGGACAGGGGGACTACGAGCAGTACTTC
15 | TRBJ2-1 | TRBD2 | - | TRBV9 | CASSDSGGTNNEQFF | TGTGCCAGCAGCGATAGCGGGGGTACGAACAATGAGCAGTTCTTC
13 | TRBJ1-1 | - | - | TRBV6-6 | CASSYSSLTEAFF | TGTGCCAGCAGTTACTCGAGTCTAACTGAAGCTTTCTTT
14 | TRBJ1-2 | TRBD1 | - | TRBV4-3 | CASSPGTGACGYTF | TGCGCCAGCAGTCCCGGGACAGGGGCGTGTGGCTACACCTTC
17 | TRBJ2-7 | TRBD1 | - | TRBV7-2 | CASSYKYPGTGSYEQYF | TGTGCCAGCAGCTACAAATACCCCGGGACAGGCTCCTACGAGCAGTACTTC
12 | TRBJ1-6 | - | - | TRBV2 | CASSQGLGTLHF | TGTGCCAGCAGTCAGGGGTTGGGGACCCTCCACTTT
14 | TRBJ2-1 | - | - | TRBV9 | CASSVTGTYNEQFF | TGTGCCAGCAGCGTTACAGGGACCTACAATGAGCAGTTCTTC
18 | TRBJ1-1 | TRBD1 | - | TRBV19 | CASSFSIDRGSYDTEAFF | TGTGCCAGTAGTTTTTCCATAGACAGGGGATCTTACGACACTGAAGCTTTCTTT